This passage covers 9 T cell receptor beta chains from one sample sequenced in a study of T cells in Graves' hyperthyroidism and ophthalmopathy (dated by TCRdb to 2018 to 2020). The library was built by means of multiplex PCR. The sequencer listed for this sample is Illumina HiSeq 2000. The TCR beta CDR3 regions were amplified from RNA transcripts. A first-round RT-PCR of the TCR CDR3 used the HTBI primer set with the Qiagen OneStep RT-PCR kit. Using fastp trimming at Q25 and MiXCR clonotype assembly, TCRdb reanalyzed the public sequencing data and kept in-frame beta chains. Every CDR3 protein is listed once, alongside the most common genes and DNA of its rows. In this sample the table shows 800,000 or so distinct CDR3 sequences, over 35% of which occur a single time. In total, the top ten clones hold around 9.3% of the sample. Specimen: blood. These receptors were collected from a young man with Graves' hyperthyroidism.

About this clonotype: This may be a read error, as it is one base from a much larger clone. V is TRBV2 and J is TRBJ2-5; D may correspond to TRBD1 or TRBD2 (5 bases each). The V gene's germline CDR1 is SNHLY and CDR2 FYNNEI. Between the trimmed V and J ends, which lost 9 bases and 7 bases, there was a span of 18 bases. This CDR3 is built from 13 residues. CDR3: CASSGRGTATQYF. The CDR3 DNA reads TGTGCCAGTTCCGGACGGGGCACAGCGACCCAGTACTTC.

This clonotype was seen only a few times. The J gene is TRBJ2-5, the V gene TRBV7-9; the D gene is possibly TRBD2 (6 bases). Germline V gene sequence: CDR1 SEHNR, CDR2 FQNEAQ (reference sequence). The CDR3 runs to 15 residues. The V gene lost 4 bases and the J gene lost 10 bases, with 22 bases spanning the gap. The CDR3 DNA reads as TGTGCCAGCAGCTCTCCCACCCGGAACCTGGAGGGCCAGTACTTC. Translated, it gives CASSSPTRNLEGQYF.

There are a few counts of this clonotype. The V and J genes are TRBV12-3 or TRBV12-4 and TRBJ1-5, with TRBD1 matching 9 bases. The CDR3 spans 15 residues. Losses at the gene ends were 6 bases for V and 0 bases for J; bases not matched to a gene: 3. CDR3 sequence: CASRGTGYSNQPQHF. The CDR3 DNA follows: TGTGCCAGCAGAGGGACAGGGTATAGCAATCAGCCCCAGCATTTT.

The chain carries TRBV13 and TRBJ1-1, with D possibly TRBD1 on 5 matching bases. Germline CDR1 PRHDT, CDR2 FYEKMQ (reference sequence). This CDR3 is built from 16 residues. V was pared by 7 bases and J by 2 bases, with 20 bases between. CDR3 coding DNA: TGTGCCAGCACCCTCTATGGCACAGGCCGCAACACTGAAGCTTTCTTT. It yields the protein CASTLYGTGRNTEAFF.

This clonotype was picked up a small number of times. The CDR3 region is CASRQGRTGELFF. CDR3 DNA sequence: TGTGCCAGCAGACAGGGTAGGACCGGGGAGCTGTTTTTT. V usage is TRBV25-1 and J usage is TRBJ2-2, with D tentatively TRBD1 (6 bases). CDR3 length equals 13 residues. Germline-derived CDR1 and CDR2 are MGHDK and SYGVNS. Trimming left V 6 bases short and J 5 bases short, with 10 bases between.

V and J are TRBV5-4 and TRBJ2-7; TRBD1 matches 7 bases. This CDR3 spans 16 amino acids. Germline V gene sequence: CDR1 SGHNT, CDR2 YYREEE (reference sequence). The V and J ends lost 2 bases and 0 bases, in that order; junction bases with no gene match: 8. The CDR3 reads CASSLSAAGGSYEQYF. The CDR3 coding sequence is TGTGCCAGCAGCTTAAGCGCGGCAGGGGGCTCCTACGAGCAGTACTTC.

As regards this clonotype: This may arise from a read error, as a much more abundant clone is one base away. CDR3 bases: TGTACCACCAGCTACCGGGACGGCGGCAATCAGCCCCAGCATTTT. Translation: CTTSYRDGGNQPQHF. The chain is built from TRBV15 and TRBJ1-5, with TRBD1 as a possible D gene (5 bases). CDR3 size: 15 residues. Germline V lookup: CDR1 LNHNV, CDR2 YYDKDF (reference sequence).

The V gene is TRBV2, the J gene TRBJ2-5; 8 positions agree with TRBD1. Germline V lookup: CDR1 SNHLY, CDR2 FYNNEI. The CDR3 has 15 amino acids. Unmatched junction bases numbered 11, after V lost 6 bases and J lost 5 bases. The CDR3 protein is CASRGTGGLFETQYF. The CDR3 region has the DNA TGTGCCAGCAGGGGTACAGGGGGGCTATTTGAGACCCAGTACTTC.

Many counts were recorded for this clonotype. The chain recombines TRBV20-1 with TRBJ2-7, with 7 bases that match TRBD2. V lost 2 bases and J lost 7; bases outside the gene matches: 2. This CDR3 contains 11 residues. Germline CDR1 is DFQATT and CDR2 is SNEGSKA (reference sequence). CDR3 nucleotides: TGCAGTGCTAGACAGGGAGGGGAGCAGTACTTC. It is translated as CSARQGGEQYF.